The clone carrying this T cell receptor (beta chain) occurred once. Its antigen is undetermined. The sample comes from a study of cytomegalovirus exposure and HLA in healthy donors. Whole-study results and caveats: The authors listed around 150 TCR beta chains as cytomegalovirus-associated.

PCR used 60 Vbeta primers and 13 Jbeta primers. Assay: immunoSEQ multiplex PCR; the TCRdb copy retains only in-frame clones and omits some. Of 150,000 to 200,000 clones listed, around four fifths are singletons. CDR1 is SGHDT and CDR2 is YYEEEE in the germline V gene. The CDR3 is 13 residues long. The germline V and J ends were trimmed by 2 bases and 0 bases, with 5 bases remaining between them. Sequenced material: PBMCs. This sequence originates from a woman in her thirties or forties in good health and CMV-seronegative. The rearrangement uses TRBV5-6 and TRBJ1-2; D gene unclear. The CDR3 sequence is CASSFGSNYGYTF. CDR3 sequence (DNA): TGTGCCAGCAGCTTCGGGTCTAACTATGGCTACACCTTC.